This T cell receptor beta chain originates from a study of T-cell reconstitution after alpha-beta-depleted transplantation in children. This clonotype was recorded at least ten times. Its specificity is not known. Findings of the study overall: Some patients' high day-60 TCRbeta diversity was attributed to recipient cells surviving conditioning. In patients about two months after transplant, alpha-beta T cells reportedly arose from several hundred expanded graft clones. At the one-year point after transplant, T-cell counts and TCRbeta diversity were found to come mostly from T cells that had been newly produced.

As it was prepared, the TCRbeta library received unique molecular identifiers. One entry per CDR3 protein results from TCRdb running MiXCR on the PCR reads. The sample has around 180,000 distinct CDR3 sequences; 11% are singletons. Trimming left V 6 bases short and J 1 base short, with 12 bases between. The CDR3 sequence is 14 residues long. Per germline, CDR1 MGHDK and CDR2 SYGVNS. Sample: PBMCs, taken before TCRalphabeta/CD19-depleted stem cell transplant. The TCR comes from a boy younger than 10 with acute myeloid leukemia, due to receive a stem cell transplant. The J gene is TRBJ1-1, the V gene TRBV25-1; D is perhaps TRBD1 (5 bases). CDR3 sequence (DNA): TGTGCCAGCAGCTCACAAAGGGGGAACACTGAAGCTTTCTTT. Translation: CASSSQRGNTEAFF.